Below, 25 T cell receptor beta chains from the same sample are listed, as sequenced in a study of cytomegalovirus exposure and HLA in healthy donors (dated by TCRdb to about 2017). Libraries came from the immunoSEQ multiplex PCR assay. The clones in this table, taken by TCRdb from immuneACCESS, are in-frame only. Not every clone is retained; where verified, under half of the shortfall comes from an unresolved V gene, and the cause of the rest is unknown. This sample has more than 85,000 clones in its table, and around 89% of those were observed once. The ten top clones hold over 1.3% of the sample. The specimen sequenced was PBMCs. Receptors were obtained from a woman aged 25 to 45 in good health and CMV-seropositive.

The V and J genes are TRBV11-1 and TRBJ1-6, with D maybe TRBD1 (5 bases). Germline CDR1 SGHAT, CDR2 FQDESV (reference sequence). The CDR3 loop spans 15 amino acids. The V and J ends lost 2 bases and 7 bases respectively, with 12 bases between them. The CDR3 spells CASSLRSGRNSPLHF. The CDR3 DNA follows: TGTGCCAGCAGCTTAAGGTCAGGGAGGAATTCACCCCTCCACTTT.

The V gene is TRBV6-1, the J gene TRBJ2-7; TRBD2 matches 10 bases. Germline V gives CDR1 MNHNS, CDR2 SASEGT. J lost 4 bases, V lost 4 bases, and 4 bases had no gene match. This CDR3 is 14 amino acids long. The DNA for the CDR3 is TGTGCCAGCAGTGCTAGCGGGAGCTTATACGAGCAGTACTTC. This gives the protein CASSASGSLYEQYF.

This chain connects TRBV29-1 to TRBJ1-1; D remains unclear. The length of the CDR3 is 11 residues. Trimming left V 7 bases short and J 4 bases short, with 10 bases between. CDR1 and CDR2 from the germline V gene are SQVTM and ANQGSEA. The DNA for the CDR3 is TGCAGCGCGACATTGCCCACTGAAGCTTTCTTT. It specifies CSATLPTEAFF.

In this sample, this clone turned up many times. This chain links TRBV6-1 with TRBJ1-6; weak D call: TRBD1 (5 bases). CDR3 size: 14 residues. The germline gives CDR1 MNHNS, CDR2 SASEGT. Trimming left V 5 bases short and J 4 bases short, with 9 bases between. The CDR3 loop is CASSSGPYNSPLHF. As DNA, the CDR3 is TGTGCCAGCAGTTCAGGGCCTTATAATTCACCCCTCCACTTT.

The chain uses TRBV11-2 and TRBJ1-2; D possibly corresponds to TRBD1 (5 bases). CDR3 length: 15 amino acids. Germline CDR1 is SGHAT and CDR2 is FQNNGV. The ends were cut back, 1 base at V and 2 bases at J, with 11 bases in the middle. DNA for the CDR3: TGTGCCAGCAGCTTAGTGAAAGGGGTGAACTATGGCTACACCTTC. Translating gives CASSLVKGVNYGYTF.

This rearrangement joins TRBV6-5 to TRBJ2-3, with 7 bases fitting TRBD1. V lost 6 bases and J lost 5; bases outside the gene matches: 2. Looked up from germline, CDR1 is MNHEY and CDR2 is SVGAGI. The CDR3 has 12 amino acids. The CDR3 DNA is TGTGCCAGCAGCGACAGGGAAGATACGCAGTATTTT. This encodes CASSDREDTQYF.

The chain joins TRBV27 to TRBJ2-2; TRBD1 agrees at 8 bases. Germline trimming cut 5 bases from V and 3 bases from J; bases unmatched to any gene: 5. Germline V gene sequence: CDR1 MNHEY, CDR2 SMNVEV (reference sequence). The CDR3 spans 15 residues. The CDR3 sequence: CASSLGQGYTGELFF. The CDR3 nucleotides are TGTGCCAGCAGTCTCGGACAGGGCTACACCGGGGAGCTGTTTTTT.

The rearrangement uses TRBV4-2 and TRBJ2-5, with 12 bases fitting TRBD2. J was trimmed by 3 bases and V by 7 bases; bases with no gene match: 9. CDR1 is LGHNA, CDR2 YNFKEQ, per germline. The CDR3 is made up of 16 amino acids. This CDR3 reads CASTSGLAGMEETQYF. CDR3 bases: TGTGCCAGCACCTCAGGACTAGCGGGAATGGAAGAGACCCAGTACTTC.

This chain joins TRBV27 and TRBJ2-5; possible D gene TRBD2, 6 bases. Germline lookup yields CDR1 MNHEY and CDR2 SMNVEV (reference sequence). Trimming pared 6 bases from V and 2 bases from J, leaving 13 bases between. The CDR3 is 14 amino acids. DNA for the CDR3: TGTGCCAGCAGGGCCCCGGGACTTCAAGAGACCCAGTACTTC. As protein: CASRAPGLQETQYF.

The gene calls are TRBV5-1 and TRBJ2-3, with TRBD2 matching over 9 bases. The ends lost 0 bases at V and 5 bases at J; junction bases unmatched: 7. The CDR3 is 16 amino acids. Germline CDR1 reads SGHRS; CDR2 reads YFSETQ. The CDR3 is CASSLDSGSRRDTQYF. The CDR3 DNA reads as TGCGCCAGCAGCTTGGATAGCGGGAGTAGGAGAGATACGCAGTATTTT.

In DNA, the CDR3 is TGTGCCAGCAGTTACCACGGGACAACGTCTTATGGCTACACCTTC. It yields the protein CASSYHGTTSYGYTF. The chain has TRBV6-5 and TRBJ1-2; D may be TRBD1 (6 bases). Trimming pared 2 bases from V and 5 bases from J, leaving 15 bases between. The CDR3 spans 15 residues. Per germline, CDR1 MNHEY and CDR2 SVGAGI.

The gene calls are TRBV27 and TRBJ2-7, with 7 bases identical to TRBD2. The CDR3 is 14 residues long. Germline V gives CDR1 MNHEY, CDR2 SMNVEV (reference sequence). The trim removed 4 bases at V and 4 bases at J, leaving 7 bases unmatched. CDR3 nucleotide sequence: TGTGCCAGCAGTTCCCAGCGGGACGAATACGAGCAGTACTTC. Its protein is CASSSQRDEYEQYF.

This clone occurred once. This chain links TRBV4-2 with TRBJ2-3, with a tentative D call TRBD2 (5 bases). Trimming stripped 2 bases from V and 5 bases from J, with 23 bases between. CDR3 size: 18 residues. Germline-derived CDR1 and CDR2 are LGHNA and YNFKEQ. The CDR3 loop reads CASSQSSPTTTWGDTQYF. The CDR3 DNA sequence: TGTGCCAGCAGCCAATCCAGCCCGACTACCACCTGGGGAGATACGCAGTATTTT.

V gene TRBV5-6 combines with J gene TRBJ2-1, with 14 positions matching TRBD2. Germline V gene lookup returns CDR1 SGHDT and CDR2 YYEEEE. J lost 0 bases, V lost 4 bases, and 6 bases had no gene match. The CDR3 runs 18 residues. The CDR3 nucleotides read TGTGCCAGCAGCCCGGGACTAGCGGGAGTCCCCTCCTACAATGAGCAGTTCTTC. It encodes CASSPGLAGVPSYNEQFF.

V is TRBV11-2 and J is TRBJ1-6; D might be TRBD1 (6 bases). Trimming pared 6 bases from V and 8 bases from J, leaving 8 bases between. The CDR3 has 12 amino acids. The V gene's germline CDR1 is SGHAT and CDR2 FQNNGV. The CDR3 DNA reads as TGTGCCAGCAGACACAGGGATTCACCCCTCCACTTT. Translating gives CASRHRDSPLHF.

V and J are TRBV29-1 and TRBJ1-2; TRBD1 matches 9 bases. Germline-derived CDR1 and CDR2 are SQVTM and ANQGSEA. CDR3 length: 13 amino acids. The junction had 6 bases not matched to a gene; V was cut back by 4 bases and J by 6 bases. The CDR3: CSVVRTGEDGYTF. As DNA, the CDR3 is TGCAGCGTTGTTCGGACAGGGGAAGATGGCTACACCTTC.

This sequence joins TRBV5-1 and TRBJ2-3, with 11 bases that match TRBD2. The CDR3 consists of 15 residues. Germline V CDR1 and CDR2: SGHRS, YFSETQ. V dropped 6 bases and J dropped 2; count of bases not matched to a gene: 5. CDR3 sequence: CASKTSGTLTDTQYF. The CDR3 bases are TGCGCCAGCAAGACTAGCGGGACTCTCACAGATACGCAGTATTTT.

The chain is built from TRBV6-5 and TRBJ1-2; 10 nucleotides agree with TRBD1. V shed 6 bases, J shed 6 bases, and the junction held 4 bases outside the gene matches. CDR1 is MNHEY, CDR2 SVGAGI, per germline. CDR3 length equals 13 residues. The CDR3 DNA reads as TGTGCCAGCAGCTCTGGACAGGGGGATGGCTACACCTTC. The encoded protein is CASSSGQGDGYTF.

This chain connects TRBV28 to TRBJ2-7; 7 bases match TRBD2. J lost 5 bases, V lost 3 bases, and 7 bases had no gene match. The CDR3 length is 14 residues. Germline values: CDR1 MDHEN, CDR2 SYDVKM. The CDR3 loop reads CASSLLGLKNEQYF. Here the CDR3 DNA reads TGTGCCAGCAGTTTGCTGGGACTAAAGAACGAGCAGTACTTC. The full variable domain, its missing parts supplied by reference TRBV28 and TRBJ2-7, is DVKVTQSSRYLVKRTGEKVFLECVQDMDHENMFWYRQDPGLGLRLIYFSYDVKMKEKGDIPEGYSVSREKKERFSLILESASTNQTSMYLCASSLLGLKNEQYFGPGTRLTVT.

This sequence joins TRBV5-4 and TRBJ1-1; the match to TRBD1 covers 8 bases. Germline CDR1 SGHNT, CDR2 YYREEE (reference sequence). J was trimmed by 4 bases and V by 4 bases; bases with no gene match: 9. This CDR3 is built from 15 residues. CDR3 coding DNA: TGTGCCAGCAGCACGCAGACAGGGGCGGCCACTGAAGCTTTCTTT. Residues: CASSTQTGAATEAFF.

V usage is TRBV9 and J usage is TRBJ2-2, with D possibly matching TRBD1 (6 bases). Germline values: CDR1 SGDLS, CDR2 YYNGEE. This CDR3 region has 16 residues. V lost 3 bases, J lost 3 bases, and 15 bases lay in between. Written as DNA, the CDR3 is TGTGCCAGCAGCGCTTCGCGGGCAGGGGACACCGGGGAGCTGTTTTTT. This translates into CASSASRAGDTGELFF.

The gene calls are TRBV6-6 and TRBJ1-6; possibly TRBD1 for D (6 bases). The germline CDR1 and CDR2 sequences are MNHNY and SVGAGI (reference sequence). The CDR3 length is 14 residues. V was clipped by 5 bases and J by 9 bases, with 14 bases between them. CDR3 in DNA: TGTGCCAGCAGTCACGGGACCAGGGGTTCACCCCTCCACTTT. Protein: CASSHGTRGSPLHF.

The CDR3 DNA reads TGTGCCAGCAGTCCCCCGTTCAACAGTGAGACCCAGTACTTC. Translating gives CASSPPFNSETQYF. The chain uses TRBV28 and TRBJ2-5; D gene uncertain. The CDR3 is 14 residues long. Per germline, CDR1 MDHEN and CDR2 SYDVKM. Trimming removed 5 bases at V and 5 bases at J, with 15 bases between.

Turning to this clone: At one of its ends the junction is not consistent with the germline gene, which may arise from a read error. This chain links TRBV5-6 with TRBJ2-4, with TRBD1 matching over 9 bases. This CDR3 comprises 15 residues. Germline-derived CDR1 and CDR2 are SGHDT and YYEEEE. CDR3 coding DNA: TGTGCCAGCAGCTTTGGTTGGAACAGGGACAGGGCCCCGAACTTC. It translates to CASSFGWNRDRAPNF.

This clone was found once. The genes are TRBV2 and TRBJ2-5; the D gene is possibly TRBD2 (7 bases). In germline, CDR1 is SNHLY, CDR2 FYNNEI. Trimming removed 4 bases at V and 4 bases at J, with 13 bases between. There are 14 residues in the CDR3. The CDR3 nucleotides read TGTGCCAGCAGTGTCATAGGGGGGGGAGAGACCCAGTACTTC. This gives the protein CASSVIGGGETQYF. The entire variable domain, with the rest obtained from reference TRBV2 and TRBJ2-5, is as follows: EPEVTQTPSHQVTQMGQEVILRCVPISNHLYFYWYRQILGQKVEFLVSFYNNEISEKSEIFDDQFSVERPDGSNFTLKIRSTKLEDSAMYFCASSVIGGGETQYFGPGTRLLVL.